The rows below give T cell receptor beta chains drawn from one sample of a study of cytomegalovirus exposure and HLA in healthy donors. Assay used: immunoSEQ multiplex PCR; TCRdb lists only in-frame clones, some missing. The sample comprises 200,000 to 250,000 clones, roughly four fifths of which are singletons, and about 2.6% rests with the top ten. Sequencing was performed on PBMCs. The receptors stem from a woman aged 40-49 years in good health and CMV-seronegative. Each CDR3 is given with its conserved first and last residue. A D gene is named only where the DNA matches it firmly. Clone sizes are given selectively: once, few, many, or a class where the clone is expanded.

D gene: NA
V gene: TRBV18
J gene: TRBJ2-7
CDR3 length: 14
clone size: NA
CDR3 protein: CASSPPSPPHEQYF
CDR3 DNA: TGTGCCAGCTCACCACCGAGCCCACCCCACGAGCAGTACTTC

D gene: NA
V gene: TRBV2
J gene: TRBJ2-7
CDR3 length: 14
clone size: NA
CDR3 protein: CASRNLGSSYEQYF
CDR3 DNA: TGTGCCAGCAGGAACCTAGGAAGCTCCTACGAGCAGTACTTC

D gene: TRBD1
V gene: TRBV15
J gene: TRBJ1-4
CDR3 length: 16
clone size: NA
CDR3 protein: CATSRDSTGVAEKLFF
CDR3 DNA: TGTGCCACCAGCAGAGATAGCACAGGGGTGGCCGAAAAACTGTTTTTT

D gene: TRBD1
V gene: TRBV6-6
J gene: TRBJ1-5
CDR3 length: 14
clone size: few
CDR3 protein: CASSYGTGNQPQHF
CDR3 DNA: TGTGCCAGCAGTTACGGGACAGGCAATCAGCCCCAGCATTTT

D gene: TRBD1
V gene: TRBV30
J gene: TRBJ1-1
CDR3 length: 13
clone size: NA
CDR3 protein: CAFRQGRNTEAFF
CDR3 DNA: TGTGCCTTCCGACAGGGACGAAACACTGAAGCTTTCTTT

D gene: TRBD2
V gene: TRBV6-1
J gene: TRBJ2-3
CDR3 length: 17
clone size: NA
CDR3 protein: CASSEAGGGGRYGTQYF
CDR3 DNA: TGTGCCAGCAGTGAAGCAGGCGGGGGCGGGAGGTATGGTACGCAGTATTTT

D gene: NA
V gene: TRBV7-9
J gene: TRBJ2-3
CDR3 length: 16
clone size: NA
CDR3 protein: CASSLGSGVVTDTQYF
CDR3 DNA: TGTGCCAGCAGCTTAGGGTCGGGGGTCGTCACAGATACGCAGTATTTT

D gene: NA
V gene: TRBV7-3
J gene: TRBJ1-5
CDR3 length: 20
clone size: NA
CDR3 protein: CASSFLLSRAGGDSNQPQHF
CDR3 DNA: TGTGCCAGCAGCTTCCTCCTGTCGAGGGCGGGGGGGGATAGCAATCAGCCCCAGCATTTT

D gene: NA
V gene: TRBV27
J gene: TRBJ1-5
CDR3 length: 15
clone size: NA
CDR3 protein: CASSLQSIGNQPQHF
CDR3 DNA: TGTGCCAGCAGTCTACAGTCAATCGGCAATCAGCCCCAGCATTTT

D gene: TRBD1
V gene: TRBV6-1
J gene: TRBJ2-2
CDR3 length: 15
clone size: NA
CDR3 protein: CASKDTDRAPGELFF
CDR3 DNA: TGTGCCAGCAAAGACACTGACAGGGCCCCCGGGGAGCTGTTTTTT

D gene: NA
V gene: TRBV28
J gene: TRBJ1-1
CDR3 length: 15
clone size: NA
CDR3 protein: CASILEVRANTEAFF
CDR3 DNA: TGTGCCAGCATCTTAGAAGTCAGGGCGAACACTGAAGCTTTCTTT

D gene: TRBD1
V gene: TRBV7-2
J gene: TRBJ1-2
CDR3 length: 17
clone size: NA
CDR3 protein: CASSHGTGDLRNYGYTF
CDR3 DNA: TGTGCCAGCAGCCACGGGACAGGGGATCTCAGGAACTATGGCTACACCTTC

D gene: NA
V gene: TRBV6-1
J gene: TRBJ1-5
CDR3 length: 16
clone size: NA
CDR3 protein: CASSEALSGINQPQHF
CDR3 DNA: TGTGCCAGCAGTGAAGCGCTTTCAGGGATCAATCAGCCCCAGCATTTT

D gene: TRBD2
V gene: TRBV7-6
J gene: TRBJ2-7
CDR3 length: 19
clone size: NA
CDR3 protein: CASSPFTTYTSGYSYEQYF
CDR3 DNA: TGTGCCAGCAGCCCGTTCACCACCTACACTAGCGGATACTCCTACGAGCAGTACTTC

D gene: NA
V gene: TRBV29-1
J gene: TRBJ2-7
CDR3 length: 12
clone size: NA
CDR3 protein: CSIQGTGVEQYF
CDR3 DNA: TGCAGCATCCAGGGCACGGGGGTCGAGCAGTACTTC

D gene: TRBD1
V gene: TRBV30
J gene: TRBJ2-2
CDR3 length: 13
clone size: NA
CDR3 protein: CASGTGLSGELFF
CDR3 DNA: TGTGCGTCCGGGACAGGGTTATCCGGGGAGCTGTTTTTT

D gene: NA
V gene: TRBV19
J gene: TRBJ1-2
CDR3 length: 15
clone size: NA
CDR3 protein: CASSIHADRDYGYTF
CDR3 DNA: TGTGCCAGTAGTATCCACGCGGACAGAGACTATGGCTACACCTTC

D gene: NA
V gene: TRBV19
J gene: TRBJ2-1
CDR3 length: 14
clone size: NA
CDR3 protein: CASSMMRSPNEQFF
CDR3 DNA: TGTGCCAGTAGTATGATGAGGAGCCCCAATGAGCAGTTCTTC

D gene: TRBD1
V gene: TRBV19
J gene: TRBJ2-7
CDR3 length: 13
clone size: NA
CDR3 protein: CASSSGQGYEQYF
CDR3 DNA: TGTGCCAGTAGTTCCGGACAGGGCTACGAGCAGTACTTC

D gene: NA
V gene: TRBV6-5
J gene: TRBJ1-1
CDR3 length: 13
clone size: NA
CDR3 protein: CASSYGRASEAFF
CDR3 DNA: TGTGCCAGCAGTTACGGCAGGGCATCTGAAGCTTTCTTT

D gene: NA
V gene: TRBV6-4
J gene: TRBJ2-2
CDR3 length: 14
clone size: few
CDR3 protein: CASSPREGAGELFF
CDR3 DNA: TGTGCCAGCAGTCCACGGGAAGGCGCCGGGGAGCTGTTTTTT

D gene: TRBD1
V gene: TRBV18
J gene: TRBJ2-6
CDR3 length: 16
clone size: NA
CDR3 protein: CASSPPTGPGANVLTF
CDR3 DNA: TGTGCCAGCTCACCACCGACAGGGCCTGGGGCCAACGTCCTGACTTTC

D gene: NA
V gene: TRBV5-6
J gene: TRBJ2-7
CDR3 length: 13
clone size: NA
CDR3 protein: CASSFGLNYEQYF
CDR3 DNA: TGTGCCAGCAGCTTCGGACTAAATTACGAGCAGTACTTC

D gene: TRBD2
V gene: TRBV7-2
J gene: TRBJ2-1
CDR3 length: 19
clone size: NA
CDR3 protein: CASRFVGAAAGGSYNEQFF
CDR3 DNA: TGTGCCAGCAGGTTCGTCGGAGCAGCAGCGGGGGGCTCCTACAATGAGCAGTTCTTC

D gene: NA
V gene: TRBV7-9
J gene: TRBJ1-3
CDR3 length: 16
clone size: NA
CDR3 protein: CSSSLAGSQGGNTIYF
CDR3 DNA: TGTTCCAGCAGCTTAGCGGGGTCTCAGGGCGGAAACACCATATATTTT

D gene: TRBD2
V gene: TRBV28
J gene: TRBJ2-7
CDR3 length: 15
clone size: NA
CDR3 protein: CASSSSGRASYEQYF
CDR3 DNA: TGTGCCAGCAGTTCTAGCGGGAGGGCCTCCTACGAGCAGTACTTC

D gene: NA
V gene: TRBV6-4
J gene: TRBJ2-3
CDR3 length: 15
clone size: NA
CDR3 protein: CARTRGDGGTDTQYF
CDR3 DNA: TGTGCCAGAACTCGGGGAGACGGGGGCACAGATACGCAGTATTTT